This T cell receptor (beta chain) is drawn from a study of T cells in Graves' hyperthyroidism and ophthalmopathy. Researchers took RNA transcripts and amplified the TCR beta CDR3 regions from them. An initial round of RT-PCR targeting the TCR CDR3 relied on the HTBI primer set. TCRdb recomputed calls from the multiplex PCR reads with MiXCR, one row per CDR3 protein. This sample has a few hundred thousand distinct CDR3 sequences; 15% to 19% occur once, and the top ten carry about 7.7%. This clonotype was counted a few times. This clonotype was obtained from a woman younger than 30 with Graves' hyperthyroidism. The sequenced sample was blood.

The DNA of the CDR3 is TGCGCCAGCAGCTTGGGGGGCTGGGATCAGCCCCAGCATTTT. Its protein product is CASSLGGWDQPQHF. The V gene is TRBV5-1, the J gene TRBJ1-5, with a weak D call TRBD1 (5 bases). The CDR3 has 14 residues. V lost 0 bases, J lost 5 bases, and 9 bases lay in between. Germline CDR1 reads SGHRS; CDR2 reads YFSETQ.